This TCR beta chain was recorded in a study of T-cell reconstitution after alpha-beta-depleted transplantation in children. Whole-study results and caveats: Once a year had passed after transplant, T-cell counts and diversity came mostly from newly produced T cells.

Library preparation (for TCRbeta) was performed with unique molecular identifiers. Using its own MiXCR run on the PCR reads, TCRdb lists one record per CDR3 protein. There are a few hundred thousand distinct CDR3 sequences in the sample; over 25% occur only once, and just over 35% lies in the top ten. As regards this clonotype: The antigen is undetermined.

With V trimmed by 8 bases and J by 3 bases, 4 bases remained unmatched. The CDR3 is 12 amino acids. Germline V gene lookup returns CDR1 MNHNS and CDR2 SASEGT. Sample: PBMCs, taken before TCRalphabeta/CD19-depleted stem cell transplant. V is TRBV6-1 and J is TRBJ2-7, with 7 bases aligning to TRBD2. This clonotype was sampled from a boy younger than two with Wiskott-Aldrich syndrome, due to receive a stem cell transplant. CDR3 nucleotides: TGTGCCAGCCGGGAGGTGGACTACGAGCAGTACTTC. Its translation is CASREVDYEQYF.